This T cell receptor beta chain derives from a study of Ad26.COV2.S vaccination and SARS-CoV-2 variants. Study-wide background: Donor was in the COV1001 Ad26.COV2.S trial arm.

Turning to this clone: Its target is not known.

Treatment here: some 20 received Ad26.COV2.S at low or high dose, single or two shots; about five received placebo; per-sample allocation not given. Collection of the samples took place on day 63 after the first injection of vaccine or placebo. Expressing Wuhan-strain SARS-CoV-2 spike, an Ad26 vector served as the vaccine. Only in-frame clones appear in the TCRdb table, and some are missing; sequencing was by immunoSEQ multiplex PCR. Altogether a few hundred thousand clones are present, roughly 90% being singletons, with the ten largest covering about 5%. Whole-study findings and limits: CD8+ and CD4+ T cells specific for spike reportedly responded with substantial breadth after vaccination. Total T cell responses were possibly underestimated by TCR breadth and depth analyses.

The TCR comes from a person between 18 and 65 years old who received the Ad26.COV2.S COVID-19 vaccine or a placebo. The sample in question was peripheral blood, obtained in a trial of Ad26.COV2.S vaccine versus placebo.

Here the CDR3 reads CASSFYNRGGLGYTF. DNA for the CDR3: TGTGCCAGCAGCTTTTACAACAGGGGAGGGTTGGGCTACACCTTC. The genes are TRBV5-6 and TRBJ1-2; 7 bases are shared with TRBD1. This CDR3 has 15 residues. Germline CDR1 is SGHDT and CDR2 is YYEEEE. V gave up 2 bases and J gave up 8 bases; unmatched junction bases: 12.